This paragraph reports one TCR beta chain. The record originates from a study of blood T cell repertoires in COVID-19. As for the study in general: The origin of the acute and convalescent COVID-19 samples was the United States, Italy and Spain. PBMCs, B-cell-depleted T cells, or T cells provided the cDNA or gDNA that made up the material.

Profiled with immunoSEQ multiplex PCR; TCRdb holds only in-frame clones, not every one. The data show approximately 29,000 clones, 65% to 85% seen once. Germline V gene data show CDR1 as SGHVS and CDR2 as FQNEAQ. This CDR3 contains 16 residues. V lost 5 bases and J lost 7, with 18 bases in between. This sequence originates from an older woman with acute or convalescent COVID-19. The chain joins TRBV7-8 to TRBJ1-6; possibly TRBD1 for D (5 bases). Source material: peripheral blood. CDR3 residues: CASSTGGKAGNSPLHF. DNA for the CDR3: TGTGCCAGCAGCACGGGGGGTAAGGCGGGCAATTCACCCCTCCACTTT. Full variable domain (remainder filled in from reference TRBV7-8 and TRBJ1-6): GAGVSQSPRYKVAKRGQDVALRCDPISGHVSLFWYQQALGQGPEFLTYFQNEAQLDKSGLPSDRFFAERPEGSVSTLKIQRTQQEDSAVYLCASSTGGKAGNSPLHFGNGTRLTVT.